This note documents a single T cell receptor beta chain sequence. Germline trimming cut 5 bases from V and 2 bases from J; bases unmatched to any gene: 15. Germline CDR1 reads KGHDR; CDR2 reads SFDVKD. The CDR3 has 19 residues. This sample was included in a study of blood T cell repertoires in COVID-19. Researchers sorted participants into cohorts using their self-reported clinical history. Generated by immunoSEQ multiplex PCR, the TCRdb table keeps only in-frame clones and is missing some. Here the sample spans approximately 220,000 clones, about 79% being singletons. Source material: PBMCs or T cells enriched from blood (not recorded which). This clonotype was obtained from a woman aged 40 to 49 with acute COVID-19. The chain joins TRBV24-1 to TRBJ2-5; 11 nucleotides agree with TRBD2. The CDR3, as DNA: TGTGCCACCAGTGCTTCCTCCGGGGTAGCGGGGGGGGGACAAGAGACCCAGTACTTC. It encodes CATSASSGVAGGGQETQYF.